This TCR beta chain comes out of a study of radiation and T cells in renal cell carcinoma. Study information: Nephrectomy followed 15 Gy stereotactic body radiation by 4 weeks. Study-level points and caveats: Top tumor clonotypes rose in blood 2 weeks post-radiation, then contracted.

The method was immunoSEQ multiplex PCR; TCRdb's version includes in-frame clones alone and lacks a portion of them. The table records some 150,000 clones, 80% to 90% of them present only once. As to time point: blood 2 weeks post-SBRT. Treatment noted: 15 Gy SBRT to primary tumor, nephrectomy 4 weeks later. Serial blood draws occurred at baseline and 2 and 4 weeks post-SBRT. The tumor was a clear cell renal cell carcinoma. The V gene lost 3 bases and the J gene lost 4 bases, with 12 bases spanning the gap. Per germline, CDR1 KGHSH and CDR2 LQKENI. The length of the CDR3 is 14 residues. As to this clone: As yet, its antigen is unknown.

J is TRBJ1-2 and V is TRBV18; unclear D gene. Material: blood, obtained from a patient whose treatment included radiotherapy and nephrectomy. This receptor was obtained from a woman aged 50 to 65 with renal cell carcinoma. CDR3 DNA: TGTGCCAGCTCACCCGAGGACGGAGCCTATGGCTACACCTTC. It encodes CASSPEDGAYGYTF.